These 20 T cell receptor beta chains originate from one sample sequenced in a study of blood T cell repertoires in COVID-19 (dated by TCRdb to between 2020 and 2021). Libraries were prepared through the immunoSEQ multiplex PCR assay. TCRdb's version of the immuneACCESS table is confined to in-frame rearrangements and falls short of the full clone set. An unresolved V gene accounts for under half of the shortfall where checked; the remainder is of unknown origin. Within this sample are approximately 360,000 clones, with around 89% of them counted one time only. About 0.89% of the sample is in the top ten clones. Sequencing was performed on PBMCs or T cells enriched from blood (not recorded which). All receptors derive from a woman aged 25 to 45 with acute COVID-19.

The V and J genes are TRBV6-6 and TRBJ1-1; unclear D gene. CDR3 size: 16 residues. Deletions cut 5 bases from V and 0 bases from J, with 16 bases between. CDR1 MNHNY and CDR2 SVGAGI come from the germline V gene (reference sequence). CDR3: CASSKGLLTLNTEAFF. The CDR3 DNA reads as TGTGCCAGCAGTAAAGGACTTTTAACCTTGAACACTGAAGCTTTCTTT.

The V gene is TRBV30, the J gene TRBJ2-1; TRBD2 is a possible D gene (5 bases). The CDR3 extends over 15 amino acids. V was clipped by 0 bases and J by 0 bases, with 9 bases between them. Germline CDR1 GTSNPN, CDR2 SVGIG (reference sequence). The CDR3 DNA sequence: TGTGCCTGGAGTGTCAGCGGCCTCTCCTACAATGAGCAGTTCTTC. This gives the protein CAWSVSGLSYNEQFF.

V is TRBV5-5 and J is TRBJ1-2; 10 bases agree with TRBD1. CDR3 length: 15 amino acids. Per germline, CDR1 SGHKS and CDR2 YYEKEE (reference sequence). J lost 3 bases, V lost 4 bases, and 6 bases had no gene match. The CDR3 DNA reads as TGTGCCAGCAGCGCCGGACAGGGGGACCACTATGGCTACACCTTC. Encoded protein: CASSAGQGDHYGYTF. Complete variable domain (other parts from reference TRBV5-5 and TRBJ1-2): DAGVTQSPTHLIKTRGQQVTLRCSPISGHKSVSWYQQVLGQGPQFIFQYYEKEERGRGNFPDRFSARQFPNYSSELNVNALLLGDSALYLCASSAGQGDHYGYTFGSGTRLTVV.

This CDR3 reads CASWGGGWTDTQYF. CDR3 bases: TGTGCCAGTTGGGGCGGGGGGTGGACAGATACGCAGTATTTT. The chain couples TRBV19 to TRBJ2-3; TRBD2 matches 8 bases. Trimming took 8 bases from V and 3 from J; bases not matched to a gene: 7. This CDR3 region has 14 residues. The germline V gene encodes CDR1 LNHDA and CDR2 SQIVND (reference sequence).

The rearrangement uses TRBV12-3 or TRBV12-4 and TRBJ1-5; possibly TRBD1 for D (5 bases). The V end lost 5 bases, the J end lost 4 bases, and 9 bases lay between the germline ends. The CDR3 totals 13 residues. The chain's CDR3 is CASSLRENQPQHF. The DNA for the CDR3 is TGTGCCAGCAGTCTCAGGGAAAATCAGCCCCAGCATTTT.

This clone has a handful of counts. The sample has other DNA sequences that encode this CDR3 too. The gene calls are TRBV2 and TRBJ2-7, with D tentatively TRBD1 (5 bases). V shed 3 bases and J shed 4 bases, with 7 bases lying between them. The germline V gene has CDR1 SNHLY and CDR2 FYNNEI. This CDR3 has 12 amino acids. CDR3 DNA sequence: TGTGCCAGCAGTGATAGGGGTTACGAGCAGTACTTC. It encodes CASSDRGYEQYF.

The chain is built from TRBV29-1 and TRBJ1-2, with 8 bases matching TRBD1. V dropped 2 bases and J dropped 2; count of bases not matched to a gene: 1. Germline assignment: CDR1 SQVTM and CDR2 ANQGSEA. The CDR3 loop spans 13 amino acids. The CDR3, as DNA: TGCAGCGTTGAAAGGACAGGGAACTATGGCTACACCTTC. It encodes CSVERTGNYGYTF.

The rearrangement joins TRBV21-1 to TRBJ2-4; no check of the table's D call, TRBD1, against the DNA was made. TRBV21-1 is a pseudogene. The CDR3 has 20 amino acids. CDR3 sequence (DNA): TGTGCCAGCAGCACAAAAGGCGACTATCCAGGGGGCGCGATCGAAAACATTCAGTACTTC. Translated, it gives CASSTKGDYPGGAIENIQYF.

The rearrangement links TRBV4-1 to TRBJ1-6, with a weak D call TRBD1 (5 bases). The CDR3 length is 13 residues. Germline lookup yields CDR1 MGHRA and CDR2 YSYEKL. V shed 6 bases and J shed 8 bases, with 11 bases lying between them. CDR3 sequence: CASSPGGDSPLHF. CDR3 bases: TGCGCCAGCAGTCCCGGGGGTGATTCACCCCTCCACTTT.

The gene calls are TRBV19 and TRBJ1-6; 7 bases fit TRBD1. The CDR3 spans 14 residues. The germline V gene encodes CDR1 LNHDA and CDR2 SQIVND (reference sequence). The trim removed 5 bases at V and 8 bases at J, leaving 6 bases unmatched. The CDR3 sequence is CASSVAGTDSPLHF. The CDR3 nucleotides read TGTGCCAGTAGTGTGGCGGGGACAGATTCACCCCTCCACTTT. Complete variable domain (other parts from reference TRBV19 and TRBJ1-6): DGGITQSPKYLFRKEGQNVTLSCEQNLNHDAMYWYRQDPGQGLRLIYYSQIVNDFQKGDIAEGYSVSREKKESFPLTVTSAQKNPTAFYLCASSVAGTDSPLHFGNGTRLTVT.

This clone was counted a single time. This chain joins TRBV27 and TRBJ2-7, with D perhaps TRBD2 (6 bases). The germline V and J ends were trimmed by 1 base and 5 bases, with 15 bases remaining between them. CDR3 length equals 15 residues. Germline-derived CDR1 and CDR2 are MNHEY and SMNVEV (reference sequence). The CDR3 sequence: CASSLLGDSGHEQYF. CDR3 DNA sequence: TGTGCCAGCAGTTTATTAGGGGACTCGGGCCACGAGCAGTACTTC.

J is TRBJ1-2 and V is TRBV10-1; D ambiguous. Germline V gene data show CDR1 as WNHNN and CDR2 as SYGVQD (reference sequence). The CDR3 is made up of 12 amino acids. The ends were cut back, 2 bases at V and 4 bases at J, with 5 bases in the middle. CDR3 in amino acids: CASSEDTYGYTF. CDR3 nucleotide sequence: TGCGCCAGCAGTGAGGACACCTATGGCTACACCTTC.

This chain links TRBV10-2 with TRBJ1-2; 8 bases agree with TRBD1. Germline V gene data show CDR1 as WSHSY and CDR2 as SAAADI. J gave up 7 bases and V 5 bases, and 6 bases lay outside the gene matches. CDR3 length: 13 amino acids. CDR3 nucleotides: TGCGCCAGCAGTAGCTGGACAGGGTTTGGCTACACCTTC. Translation gives CASSSWTGFGYTF.

Note on this clone: The DNA is left out, because the CDR3 cannot be placed on it with certainty; the CDR3 is given as TCRdb lists it. The V gene is TRBV19, the J gene TRBJ1-6; the table names TRBD1, a call not compared with the DNA. The CDR3 totals 12 residues, both ends included. Per the germline V gene, CDR1 is LNHDA and CDR2 is SQIVND (reference sequence). The CDR3 reads CASTSGQGPLAW.

The V gene is TRBV5-5, the J gene TRBJ2-2; 8 bases are a match to TRBD2. This CDR3 is 15 amino acids long. J lost 4 bases, V lost 0 bases, and 2 bases had no gene match. Germline V CDR1 and CDR2: SGHKS, YYEKEE (reference sequence). This CDR3 is CASSLGGTSTGELFF. The CDR3 DNA reads as TGTGCCAGCAGCTTGGGGGGGACTAGCACCGGGGAGCTGTTTTTT.

The chain carries TRBV28 and TRBJ1-1, with TRBD1 matching over 8 bases. The CDR3 is made up of 13 amino acids. The junction had 2 bases not matched to a gene; V was cut back by 7 bases and J by 1 base. Germline CDR1 is MDHEN and CDR2 is SYDVKM. CDR3 nucleotides: TGTGCCAGCACCGGGACAGGGAACACTGAAGCTTTCTTT. Translating it yields CASTGTGNTEAFF.

This clone was recorded once. This chain uses TRBV6-5 with TRBJ1-1; TRBD1 aligns across 9 bases. V shed 6 bases, J shed 0 bases, and the junction held 5 bases outside the gene matches. The CDR3 is 15 residues long. CDR1 MNHEY and CDR2 SVGAGI come from the germline V gene. CDR3 sequence: CASSLGQGVNTEAFF. The CDR3 DNA is TGTGCCAGCAGCCTGGGACAGGGAGTGAACACTGAAGCTTTCTTT.

This rearrangement joins TRBV2 to TRBJ1-6; D possibly corresponds to TRBD1 (6 bases). Trimming cost V 3 bases and J 8 bases, with 11 bases left between them. This CDR3 is built from 14 residues. Germline loops: CDR1 SNHLY, CDR2 FYNNEI. CDR3 region: CASSERQGYSPLHF. CDR3 nucleotides: TGTGCCAGCAGTGAGAGGCAGGGGTATTCACCCCTCCACTTT.

The V gene is TRBV10-2, the J gene TRBJ2-3; D not resolved. The V gene lost 4 bases and the J gene lost 1 base, with 12 bases spanning the gap. This CDR3 comprises 15 residues. Germline V gives CDR1 WSHSY, CDR2 SAAADI. In DNA form, the CDR3 reads TGCGCCAGCAGTGTGCAAGGTGGAGGCACAGATACGCAGTATTTT. Protein product: CASSVQGGGTDTQYF.

The genes are TRBV5-1 and TRBJ2-3; D might be TRBD2 (5 bases). CDR1 SGHRS and CDR2 YFSETQ come from the germline V gene. This CDR3 is 15 amino acids long. Deletions cut 2 bases from V and 0 bases from J, with 10 bases between. CDR3 protein: CASSLTRASTDTQYF. DNA of the CDR3: TGCGCCAGCAGCTTAACTAGAGCTAGCACAGATACGCAGTATTTT.